A single T cell receptor beta chain is shown here with its context. Its specificity is unknown. The data stem from a study of blood T cells in healthy people across ages. Regarding the study as a whole: The study lacked donor CMV status, which possibly confounded expanded clonotype changes.

The CDR3 covers 15 residues. Trimming took 3 bases from V and 5 from J, leaving 11 bases between them. Germline V lookup: CDR1 MNHNS, CDR2 SASEGT. The use of a sample-barcoded 5' primer and a J-beta primer mix characterized a second PCR of roughly 7 to 11 cycles. TCRdb used MiXCR to reprocess the 5' RACE reads, holding one entry per CDR3 protein. The table includes 2 million or so distinct CDR3 sequences, about 50% detected once. The TCR was taken from a woman aged 40 to 55 in good health. The rearrangement links TRBV6-1 to TRBJ2-6; D is possibly TRBD1 or TRBD2 (5 bases each). Sequencing was carried out using blood. Here the CDR3 DNA reads TGTGCCAGCAGTGATTCCGGGGCTAGGGCCAACGTCCTGACTTTC. It yields the protein CASSDSGARANVLTF.